This T cell receptor beta chain is drawn from a study of T cells in Graves' hyperthyroidism and ophthalmopathy. The CDR3 regions of TCR beta were amplified from RNA transcripts. A first-round RT-PCR of the TCR CDR3 used the HTBI primer set. In TCRdb, the multiplex PCR reads were re-called with MiXCR into one record per CDR3 protein. The sample comprises about 360,000 distinct CDR3 sequences, roughly 13% of which are singletons, and around a tenth rests with the top ten. The source of the PBMCs was 8 to 10 ml of fresh peripheral blood. In this sample, this clonotype turned up many times. This CDR3 contains 15 residues. Germline V gene sequence: CDR1 MNHNS, CDR2 SASEGT. The V gene lost 6 bases and the J gene lost 4 bases, with 19 bases spanning the gap.

This clonotype was obtained from a woman aged 18-29 years with Graves' hyperthyroidism. The sequencing input was blood. The chain combines TRBV6-1 with TRBJ2-7; D may be TRBD1 or TRBD2 (7 bases each). In DNA form, the CDR3 reads TGTGCCAGCAGACCAAGGGGGGGACAGCGATACGAGCAGTACTTC. It is translated as CASRPRGGQRYEQYF.